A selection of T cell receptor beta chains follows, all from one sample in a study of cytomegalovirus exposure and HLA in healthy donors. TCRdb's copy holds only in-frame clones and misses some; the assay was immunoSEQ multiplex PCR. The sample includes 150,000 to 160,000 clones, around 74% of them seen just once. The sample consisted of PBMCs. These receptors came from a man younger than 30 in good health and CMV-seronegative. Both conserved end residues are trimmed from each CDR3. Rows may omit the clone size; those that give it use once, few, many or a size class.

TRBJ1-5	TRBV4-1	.	ASSQGTDSNQPQH
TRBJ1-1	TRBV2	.	ASSVRGDTEAF
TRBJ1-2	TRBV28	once	ASSLSGGGYGYT
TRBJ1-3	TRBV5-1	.	ASSLQGISGNTIY
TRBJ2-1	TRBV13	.	ASSPRRGGGEQF
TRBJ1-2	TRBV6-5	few	ASSYLQGGYGYT
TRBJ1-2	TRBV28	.	ASRTTGTGDGYT
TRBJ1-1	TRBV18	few	ASSPPRPTGGNTEAF
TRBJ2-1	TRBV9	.	ASSVEAGGRNEQF
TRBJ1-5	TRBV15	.	ATSRDRAGFGNQPQH
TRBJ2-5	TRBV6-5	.	ASSYGSLALGETQY
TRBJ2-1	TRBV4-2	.	ASSQSGTGVLREQF
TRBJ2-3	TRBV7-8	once	ASSLGGSGGSDTQY
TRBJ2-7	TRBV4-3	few	ASSQGRGLALDEQY
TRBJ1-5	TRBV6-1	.	ASSPKPANQPQH
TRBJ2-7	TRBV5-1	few	ASSFQGTYEQY
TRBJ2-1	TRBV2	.	ASSALAGGRSSYNEQF
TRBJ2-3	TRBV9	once	ASSVWGLAGADTQY
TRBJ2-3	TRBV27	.	ASSRLTSGGATDTQY
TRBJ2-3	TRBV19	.	ASTGGPSKSTDTQY
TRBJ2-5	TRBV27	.	ASSFASGQETQY
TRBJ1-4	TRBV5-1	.	ASSLGLFNEKLF
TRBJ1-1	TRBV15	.	ATSRGYTEAF
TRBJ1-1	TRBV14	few	ASSNLGTGGAAEAF
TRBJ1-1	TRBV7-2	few	ASSDRVGANTEAF
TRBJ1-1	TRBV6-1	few	ASTAGPAAEAF
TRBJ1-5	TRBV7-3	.	ASSFRQGLPPQH
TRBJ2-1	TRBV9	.	ASTHGTTYNEQF
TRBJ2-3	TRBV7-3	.	ASSLTTALSTDTQY
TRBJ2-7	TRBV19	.	ASEGQGAREQY
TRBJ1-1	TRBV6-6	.	ASRPGQRNTEAF
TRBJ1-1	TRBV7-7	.	ASSSQVGGEAF
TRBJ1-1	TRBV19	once	ASSMEGEAF
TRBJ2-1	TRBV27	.	ASSLLSGGNNEQF
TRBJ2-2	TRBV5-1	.	ASSIRYYTGELF
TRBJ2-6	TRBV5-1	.	ASSLASVRTGANGLT
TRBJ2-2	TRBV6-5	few	ASRGLTGNTGELF